These 7 T cell receptor beta chains share one sample of origin, sequenced in a study of CD8 T cells in Susac syndrome. Reverse transcription used about 0.45 to 1 ug RNA and random hexamers. TCRdb called the immunoSEQ multiplex PCR reads again in MiXCR, with one record for every CDR3 protein. The data show some 200,000 distinct CDR3 sequences, roughly 94% seen once. Sequenced material: CD8+ T cells from PBMCs. The receptors were gathered from a human donor with Susac syndrome.

The gene calls are TRBV6-6 and TRBJ2-7; D is unclear. The CDR3 is 14 residues long. The V end lost 2 bases, the J end lost 0 bases, and 8 bases lay between the germline ends. Germline loops: CDR1 MNHNY, CDR2 SVGAGI (reference sequence). Here the CDR3 DNA reads TGTGCCAGCAGTTACATCGCGGACTCCTACGAGCAGTACTTC. This encodes CASSYIADSYEQYF.

The chain recombines TRBV20-1 with TRBJ2-7; 7 bases agree with TRBD2. CDR3 size: 13 residues. Germline lookup yields CDR1 DFQATT and CDR2 SNEGSKA (reference sequence). The junction had 5 bases not matched to a gene; V was cut back by 3 bases and J by 3 bases. The DNA for the CDR3 is TGCAGTGCTAGGGAGACTAGCAGCTACGAGCAGTACTTC. It yields the protein CSARETSSYEQYF.

J is TRBJ2-3 and V is TRBV25-1, with TRBD1 as a possible D gene (6 bases). V lost 6 bases and J lost 2, with 18 bases in between. The CDR3 length is 16 residues. The germline CDR1 and CDR2 sequences are MGHDK and SYGVNS. The CDR3 reads CASSPTGLNPTDTQYF. In DNA form, the CDR3 reads TGTGCCAGCAGCCCAACAGGGTTAAACCCCACAGATACGCAGTATTTT.

This chain connects TRBV6-1 to TRBJ2-3; TRBD1 matches at 9 bases. Germline-derived CDR1 and CDR2 are MNHNS and SASEGT. This CDR3 has 15 amino acids. After removal of 7 bases from V and 0 bases from J, the junction contained 5 bases not matched to a gene. CDR3 coding DNA: TGTGCCAGCACTGGGGACAGGGTGAGCACAGATACGCAGTATTTT. Protein: CASTGDRVSTDTQYF.

The chain combines TRBV4-2 with TRBJ2-7; TRBD2 aligns across 10 bases. With 3 bases clipped from V and 1 base from J, the junction kept 9 bases outside the gene matches. Germline-derived CDR1 and CDR2 are LGHNA and YNFKEQ. This CDR3 contains 17 residues. In DNA, the CDR3 is TGTGCCAGCAGCCAGGGGCTAGCGGGGGTGGTTTCCTACGAGCAGTACTTC. The encoded protein is CASSQGLAGVVSYEQYF.

The chain links TRBV15 to TRBJ1-2; tentative D call: TRBD1 (5 bases). Per germline, CDR1 LNHNV and CDR2 YYDKDF (reference sequence). V was clipped by 0 bases and J by 8 bases, with 22 bases between them. CDR3 length equals 17 residues. Here the CDR3 DNA reads TGTGCCACCAGCAGAGATCCGGGAGGGGCGCTATCTGTGGGCTACACCTTC. Encoded protein: CATSRDPGGALSVGYTF.

The V call is TRBV6-5, the J call TRBJ2-1; 10 bases match TRBD2. The CDR3 runs 16 residues. V gave up 0 bases and J gave up 4 bases; unmatched junction bases: 3. CDR1 is MNHEY, CDR2 SVGAGI, per germline. In DNA form, the CDR3 reads TGTGCCAGCAGTTACTCGAGTAGCGGGGGGTACAATGAGCAGTTCTTC. This encodes CASSYSSSGGYNEQFF.